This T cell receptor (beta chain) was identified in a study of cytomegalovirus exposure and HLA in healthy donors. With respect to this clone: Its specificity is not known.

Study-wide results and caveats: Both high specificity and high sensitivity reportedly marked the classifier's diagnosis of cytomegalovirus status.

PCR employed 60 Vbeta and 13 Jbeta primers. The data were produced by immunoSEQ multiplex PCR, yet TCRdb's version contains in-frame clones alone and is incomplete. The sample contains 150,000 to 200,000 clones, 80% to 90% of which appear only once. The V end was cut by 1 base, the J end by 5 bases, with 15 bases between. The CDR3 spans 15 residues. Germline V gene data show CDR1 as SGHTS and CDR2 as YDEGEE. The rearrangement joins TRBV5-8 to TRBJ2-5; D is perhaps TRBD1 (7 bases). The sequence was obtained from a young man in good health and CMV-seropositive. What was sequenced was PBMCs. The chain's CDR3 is CASSLWQGGTETQYF. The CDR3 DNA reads TGTGCCAGCAGCTTGTGGCAGGGGGGCACGGAGACCCAGTACTTC.